The T cell receptor (beta chain) under discussion was sequenced for a study of PD-1 blockade in classical Hodgkin lymphoma (dated by TCRdb to about 2020). Turning to the overall study: To define a peripheral blood immune signature of response to PD-1 blockade in classical Hodgkin lymphoma, the study combined TCR beta sequencing with CyTOF.

Summary of the overall study and its limitations: Baseline TCR diversity was reported to be lower in newly diagnosed patients than in healthy donors, and even lower in relapsed/refractory patients. The study was restricted to a single clinical trial cohort, and the causes of repertoire differences, possibly disease activity or prior therapy, were left undefined.

Its CDR3 holds 15 amino acids, cysteine through phenylalanine. Here the CDR3 DNA is all that survives: 45 bases in frame from base 1. The trim is 3 bases for V and 5 bases for J, with a gap of 11 bases between the germline ends. CDR1 and CDR2 are read off the germline V gene as SGHNT and YENEEA. Details on this clone: Its antigen is unknown. No base qualities exist here, and no much larger clone lies one base off it.

This specimen's time point label, interpreted: newly diagnosed, previously untreated cHL patient sample. As a comparison group for the relapsed/refractory trial patients, PBMCs from patients with newly diagnosed, previously untreated classical Hodgkin lymphoma were sequenced. After peripheral blood was drawn into 8 mL Vacutainer Cell Preparation Tubes, PBMCs were isolated by centrifugation and then cryopreserved. The Qiagen DNeasy kit was used to extract genomic DNA both from unsorted PBMCs and from the negatively selected CD4+ and CD8+ fractions. TCR beta CDR3 regions were amplified by immunoSEQ multiplex PCR using primers annealing to V and J segments. Amplification bias was minimized using a synthetic immune receptor repertoire, and residual bias was removed computationally after sequencing. The authors' analysis ran thus. Repertoire diversity was quantified as the Shannon entropy index using custom Python scripts. The unsorted, CD4+ and CD8+ repertoires were each analyzed separately, with the exception of combined analyses, where CD4+ and CD8+ sequences were merged in silico. Here the immuneACCESS table is served through TCRdb, limited to in-frame sequences with V and J called. Missing clones are a known gap in these copies; in checked studies unresolved V genes cover under half, and the rest lacks a known reason. V, J and clone size are those of that table, while D and trimming were read from the DNA. The sample has 20,000 to 25,000 clones on record, 94% of them singletons. The leading ten clones occupy approximately 5% of the sample.

The clonotype comes from a human donor with classical Hodgkin lymphoma. The sample taken for sequencing was peripheral blood mononuclear cells (PBMCs). The chain employs TRBV11-3 and TRBJ2-6; the D gene cannot be resolved reliably. Here is the DNA: TGTGCCAGCAGCTTCTTCCCTACTTGGGCCAACGTCCTGACTTTC. This codes for CASSFFPTWANVLTF.